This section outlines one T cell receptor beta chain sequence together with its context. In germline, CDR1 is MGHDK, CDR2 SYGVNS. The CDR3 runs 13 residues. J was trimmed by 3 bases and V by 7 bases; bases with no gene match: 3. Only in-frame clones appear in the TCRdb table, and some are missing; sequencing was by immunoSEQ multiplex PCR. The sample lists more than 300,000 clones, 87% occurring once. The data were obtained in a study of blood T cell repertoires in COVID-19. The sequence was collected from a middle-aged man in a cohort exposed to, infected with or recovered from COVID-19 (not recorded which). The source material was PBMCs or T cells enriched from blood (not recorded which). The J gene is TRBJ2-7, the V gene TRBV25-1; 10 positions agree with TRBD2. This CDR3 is CASTIAGGYEQYF. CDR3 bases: TGTGCCAGCACCATAGCGGGAGGCTACGAGCAGTACTTC.